This T cell receptor (beta chain) comes out of a study of blood T cell repertoires in COVID-19. Measured with immunoSEQ multiplex PCR; TCRdb has only the in-frame clones, and not every one. Here the sample spans roughly 350,000 clones, about 92% being singletons. Sequencing was done on a sample of PBMCs or T cells enriched from blood (not recorded which). This TCR was sampled from a woman under 40 who had recovered from COVID-19.

The CDR3 nucleotides read TGTGCCAGCAGCCAAGATCCCCTATTATACAATGAGCAGTTCTTC. It is translated as CASSQDPLLYNEQFF. V is TRBV4-2 and J is TRBJ2-1, with D unclear. From germline, CDR1 is LGHNA and CDR2 YNFKEQ. The CDR3 is made up of 15 amino acids. Trimming left V 0 bases short and J 4 bases short, with 10 bases between.